These 21 T cell receptor beta chains came from one sample sequenced in a study of T cell responses to AZD1222 COVID-19 vaccine. The protocol was immunoSEQ multiplex PCR, while the TCRdb copy is restricted to in-frame clones and leaves out a portion. The sample gives 96,000 or so clones, 89% of which show up once; roughly 1.7% is in the top ten. The specimen was peripheral blood, collected on day 0 of AZD1222 vaccination. The receptors derive from an adult in good health.

The chain is built from TRBV7-9 and TRBJ1-1; 7 bases align to TRBD1. V dropped 2 bases and J dropped 5; count of bases not matched to a gene: 17. Per the germline V gene, CDR1 is SEHNR and CDR2 is FQNEAQ (reference sequence). This CDR3 spans 18 amino acids. The CDR3 DNA follows: TGTGCCAGCAGCTTACCCCCCGGCGGACAGCCAGGGGGGACTGAAGCTTTCTTT. Protein product: CASSLPPGGQPGGTEAFF.

The chain is built from TRBV7-2 and TRBJ2-2; D unresolved. The ends were cut back, 0 bases at V and 7 bases at J, with 9 bases in the middle. The germline V gene encodes CDR1 SGHTA and CDR2 FQGNSA. The CDR3 totals 14 residues. The CDR3 protein is CASSLAPGGGELFF. CDR3 bases: TGTGCCAGCAGCTTAGCGCCGGGCGGCGGGGAGCTGTTTTTT.

V and J are TRBV2 and TRBJ1-2; a possible D gene is TRBD1 (5 bases). Trimming removed 9 bases from V and 9 bases from J, with 14 bases in between. Germline-derived CDR1 and CDR2 are SNHLY and FYNNEI. CDR3 length equals 11 residues. The CDR3 sequence: CARRQGGSYTF. The CDR3 nucleotides read TGTGCCAGGAGGCAGGGAGGAAGCTACACCTTC.

This chain joins TRBV6-1 and TRBJ1-3; D is unclear. The V gene's germline CDR1 is MNHNS and CDR2 SASEGT. CDR3 length: 16 amino acids. V lost 3 bases and J 0 bases, leaving 12 bases between the germline ends. The CDR3 protein is CASSEIGEISGNTIYF. The CDR3 DNA reads as TGTGCCAGCAGTGAGATCGGGGAGATCTCTGGAAACACCATATATTTT.

The rearrangement links TRBV27 to TRBJ1-3; D is uncertain. The germline CDR1 and CDR2 sequences are MNHEY and SMNVEV (reference sequence). Between the trimmed V and J ends, which lost 4 bases and 0 bases, there was a span of 13 bases. The CDR3 covers 16 residues. The CDR3 region has the DNA TGTGCCAGCAGTTCCCTTGGGTCTGACTCTGGAAACACCATATATTTT. Protein sequence: CASSSLGSDSGNTIYF.

The V call is TRBV4-2, the J call TRBJ2-3; the D is unclear. The V gene's germline CDR1 is LGHNA and CDR2 YNFKEQ. The CDR3 loop spans 14 amino acids. V was trimmed by 4 bases and J by 3 bases, leaving 11 bases between them. The CDR3 DNA is TGTGCCAGCAGCCCCCCCGCAGAGACAGATACGCAGTATTTT. This gives the protein CASSPPAETDTQYF.

The genes are TRBV6-2 or TRBV6-3 and TRBJ1-5; no firm D call. V dropped 2 bases and J dropped 0 bases, with 14 bases sitting between them. Germline V gives CDR1 MNHEY, CDR2 SVGEGT. This CDR3 spans 17 amino acids. The CDR3 sequence is CASSYVSRLYSNQPQHF. DNA for the CDR3: TGTGCCAGCAGTTACGTGTCGCGTCTTTATAGCAATCAGCCCCAGCATTTT.

The genes are TRBV27 and TRBJ1-2; 9 bases align to TRBD1. CDR3 size: 11 residues. The ends lost 8 bases at V and 8 bases at J; junction bases unmatched: 3. Germline V CDR1 and CDR2: MNHEY, SMNVEV (reference sequence). CDR3 sequence reads: CASGDRVGYTF. For the CDR3, the DNA is TGTGCCAGCGGGGACAGGGTCGGCTACACCTTC.

This sequence joins TRBV5-1 and TRBJ1-1; D gene uncertain. Germline lookup yields CDR1 SGHRS and CDR2 YFSETQ. The CDR3 runs 14 residues. Trimming shortened V by 0 bases and J by 8 bases, and 14 bases separated the two germline ends. CDR3 nucleotide sequence: TGCGCCAGCAGCTTGGACGACTCAGAGGCAGAAGCTTTCTTT. The encoded protein is CASSLDDSEAEAFF.

V gene TRBV9 combines with J gene TRBJ1-1, with no clear D. The CDR3 sequence is 13 residues long. Per germline, CDR1 SGDLS and CDR2 YYNGEE. The V end was cut by 4 bases, the J end by 0 bases, with 7 bases between. The CDR3 protein is CASSYSVNTEAFF. The CDR3 nucleotides read TGTGCCAGCAGCTATTCGGTGAACACTGAAGCTTTCTTT.

V is TRBV6-2 or TRBV6-3 and J is TRBJ2-2, with 9 bases that match TRBD1. The trim removed 2 bases at V and 0 bases at J, leaving 1 base unmatched. Germline lookup yields CDR1 MNHEY and CDR2 SVGEGT. This CDR3 has 16 amino acids. The CDR3 here is CASSYGTGSNTGELFF. The CDR3 DNA reads TGTGCCAGCAGTTACGGGACAGGGTCGAACACCGGGGAGCTGTTTTTT.

V is TRBV4-2 and J is TRBJ1-3; D may be TRBD1 (5 bases). Germline lookup yields CDR1 LGHNA and CDR2 YNFKEQ. This CDR3 contains 17 residues. Trimming took off 6 bases at V and 0 bases at J, with 18 bases between the two ends. In DNA form, the CDR3 reads TGTGCCAGCAGGACAGCAAGGGATAGGGGCTCTGGAAACACCATATATTTT. It specifies CASRTARDRGSGNTIYF.

The DNA of the CDR3 is TGCAGCGTCGGACATTCGACTAATGAAAAACTGTTTTTT. This sequence encodes CSVGHSTNEKLFF. V is TRBV29-1 and J is TRBJ1-4, with D possibly being TRBD1 (5 bases). The ends were cut back, 6 bases at V and 2 bases at J, with 10 bases in the middle. The CDR3 sequence is 13 residues long. The V gene's germline CDR1 is SQVTM and CDR2 ANQGSEA.

The chain is built from TRBV2 and TRBJ1-2; D not resolved. Germline assignment: CDR1 SNHLY and CDR2 FYNNEI. V was pared by 5 bases and J by 3 bases, with 7 bases between. The CDR3 is 12 residues long. CDR3 sequence reads: CASSTGYYGYTF. CDR3 in DNA: TGTGCCAGCAGTACCGGGTACTATGGCTACACCTTC. Supplemented by reference TRBV2 and TRBJ1-2, the full variable domain reads EPEVTQTPSHQVTQMGQEVILRCVPISNHLYFYWYRQILGQKVEFLVSFYNNEISEKSEIFDDQFSVERPDGSNFTLKIRSTKLEDSAMYFCASSTGYYGYTFGSGTRLTVV.

The chain has TRBV6-5 and TRBJ2-1; D is possibly TRBD2 (6 bases). The V end was cut by 8 bases, the J end by 0 bases, with 11 bases between. The CDR3 loop spans 14 amino acids. Per the germline V gene, CDR1 is MNHEY and CDR2 is SVGAGI. CDR3 sequence (DNA): TGTGCCAGCTCTGGGGGGAGCTCCTACAATGAGCAGTTCTTC. It encodes CASSGGSSYNEQFF.

This chain joins TRBV13 and TRBJ2-1, with 9 positions matching TRBD2. The CDR3 consists of 14 residues. V was clipped by 5 bases and J by 11 bases; unmatched bases: 10. CDR1 and CDR2 from the germline V gene are PRHDT and FYEKMQ (reference sequence). The CDR3 DNA reads TGTGCCAGCAGCCCGACTAGCGGTCCCCAGCAGCAGTTCTTC. Translated, it gives CASSPTSGPQQQFF.

V and J are TRBV9 and TRBJ2-7, with 8 bases matching TRBD1. Germline V gene lookup returns CDR1 SGDLS and CDR2 YYNGEE. This CDR3 contains 14 residues. The junction had 8 bases not matched to a gene; V was cut back by 4 bases and J by 5 bases. This CDR3 is CASSRQGINNEQYF. The CDR3 nucleotides read TGTGCCAGCAGCCGACAGGGGATAAACAACGAGCAGTACTTC.

This rearrangement joins TRBV27 to TRBJ1-1; D uncertain. V gave up 5 bases and J gave up 5 bases, with 15 bases separating them. This CDR3 has 14 amino acids. Germline V CDR1 and CDR2: MNHEY, SMNVEV (reference sequence). As DNA, the CDR3 is TGTGCCAGCAGTCCCATAGGTCTAGGGACTGAAGCTTTCTTT. This translates into CASSPIGLGTEAFF.

This clone turned up a few times. This chain links TRBV9 with TRBJ2-1; TRBD1 might be the D (5 bases). The V end was cut by 0 bases, the J end by 8 bases, with 12 bases between. Germline V gives CDR1 SGDLS, CDR2 YYNGEE. CDR3 length equals 14 residues. The DNA of the CDR3 is TGTGCCAGCAGCGTAGGAAGGGGCTGGGATGAGCAGTTCTTC. Its protein product is CASSVGRGWDEQFF.

The rearrangement links TRBV4-3 to TRBJ2-1; TRBD2 agrees at 10 bases. CDR1 and CDR2 from the germline V gene are LGHNA and YSLEER. V was pared by 1 base and J by 7 bases, with 7 bases of the junction left unmatched. The CDR3 contains 16 residues. Here the CDR3 reads CASSQGPAGGWNEQFF. The CDR3 region has the DNA TGCGCCAGCAGCCAAGGACCAGCGGGGGGGTGGAATGAGCAGTTCTTC.

The chain uses TRBV2 and TRBJ1-6; possibly TRBD1 for D (6 bases). Trimming cost V 6 bases and J 10 bases, with 16 bases left between them. The germline V gene has CDR1 SNHLY and CDR2 FYNNEI. CDR3 length: 14 amino acids. CDR3 coding DNA: TGTGCCAGCAGCCTAAGTGGGGGGCAGTCACCCCTCCACTTT. Residues: CASSLSGGQSPLHF.